The 2 T cell receptor beta chains given below trace back to one sample, sequenced in a study of T cells in Graves' hyperthyroidism and ophthalmopathy. Template material for amplifying TCR beta CDR3 regions consisted of RNA transcripts. HTBI primers were used for first-round RT-PCR of the TCR CDR3. Each CDR3 protein is one row after TCRdb ran MiXCR on the multiplex PCR reads. The sample includes hundreds of thousands of distinct CDR3 sequences, less than 20% of them seen just once. Sequenced material: blood. All receptors come from a man in his forties with Graves' ophthalmopathy.

At least ten counts were recorded for this clonotype. CDR3 nucleotides: TGTGCCAGCAGTTTAGCGGGGAGGGGAGAGACCCAGTACTTC. It translates to CASSLAGRGETQYF. The chain recombines TRBV28 with TRBJ2-5, with 7 bases lining up with TRBD2. The CDR3 runs 14 residues. CDR1 and CDR2 (germline): MDHEN, SYDVKM. Losses at the gene ends were 2 bases for V and 4 bases for J; bases not matched to a gene: 4.

This clonotype has only a few counts. The genes are TRBV6-2 or TRBV6-3 and TRBJ2-7, with TRBD1 identical over 8 bases. The trim removed 6 bases at V and 4 bases at J, leaving 8 bases unmatched. Germline CDR1 is MNHEY and CDR2 is SVGEGT. CDR3 length: 14 residues. The CDR3 protein is CASRSGQGGYEQYF. The CDR3 nucleotides are TGTGCCAGCAGATCCGGACAGGGCGGATACGAGCAGTACTTC.